The next 10 T cell receptor beta chains were all read from a single sample in a study of blood T cells in healthy people across ages. Together with a sample-barcoded 5' primer, a J-beta primer mix was included in a second PCR lasting about 7 to 11 cycles. TCRdb reprocessed the 5' RACE reads with MiXCR, giving one entry per CDR3 protein. The sample yields about 900,000 distinct CDR3 sequences, 60% to 80% seen once. Sequencing was done on a sample of blood. These receptors were taken from a man aged 30 to 45 in good health.

The chain combines TRBV10-2 with TRBJ2-1; D gene uncertain. Germline V gives CDR1 WSHSY, CDR2 SAAADI. The length of the CDR3 is 11 residues. With 8 bases removed from V and 9 bases from J, the gap between germline ends came to 11 bases. The CDR3 sequence is CASGVVGEQFF. The CDR3 nucleotides are TGCGCCAGCGGAGTAGTGGGTGAGCAGTTCTTC.

This chain uses TRBV24-1 with TRBJ2-4; no reliable D call. This CDR3 region has 12 residues. The ends were cut back, 2 bases at V and 9 bases at J, with 7 bases in the middle. Germline CDR1 reads KGHDR; CDR2 reads SFDVKD. The CDR3 DNA is TGTGCCACCAGTGATTACAATGGCATTCAGTACTTC. Its protein product is CATSDYNGIQYF.

This clonotype was seen more than once but under ten times. The J gene is TRBJ2-7, the V gene TRBV7-2; the D gene is possibly TRBD1 (6 bases). The length of the CDR3 is 14 residues. Germline assignment: CDR1 SGHTA and CDR2 FQGNSA. V shed 3 bases and J shed 3 bases, with 12 bases lying between them. CDR3 region: CASSLGTTLYEQYF. CDR3 sequence (DNA): TGTGCCAGCAGCTTGGGGACAACCCTCTACGAGCAGTACTTC.

The CDR3 region has the DNA TGTGCCAGCAGGGACGGACTGGAGAGCTCCTACAATGAGCAGTACTTC. It specifies CASRDGLESSYNEQYF. This chain uses TRBV12-3 or TRBV12-4 with TRBJ2-1, with TRBD2 as a possible D gene (5 bases). TRBJ2-7 explains the end of the DNA better; the J call may be wrong. The CDR3 extends over 16 amino acids.

The chain couples TRBV5-5 to TRBJ2-5; 10 bases agree with TRBD2. The DNA end is more similar to TRBJ2-7, so the J call may be wrong. Germline CDR1 reads SGHKS; CDR2 reads YYEKEE (reference sequence). CDR3 size: 16 residues. Here the CDR3 DNA reads TGTGCCAGCAGCCCAAGTTTGGGACTAGCGTCCTACGAGCAGTACTTC. Protein sequence: CASSPSLGLASYEQYF.

The chain uses TRBV6-2 or TRBV6-3 and TRBJ2-2, with D perhaps TRBD1 or TRBD2 (5 bases each). CDR1 and CDR2 from the germline V gene are MNHEY and SVGEGT. V lost 5 bases, J lost 1 base, and 11 bases lay in between. This CDR3 is built from 15 residues. The CDR3 loop reads CASSRGTVNTGELFF. The CDR3, as DNA: TGTGCCAGCAGTCGAGGGACGGTGAACACCGGGGAGCTGTTTTTT.

This chain joins TRBV20-1 and TRBJ2-7, with D possibly TRBD2 on 6 matching bases. Trimming left V 0 bases short and J 4 bases short, with 19 bases between. Germline V gene data show CDR1 as DFQATT and CDR2 as SNEGSKA (reference sequence). CDR3 length: 16 amino acids. The CDR3 loop is CSARDRAGLPPYEQYF. CDR3 nucleotide sequence: TGCAGTGCTAGAGATCGAGCGGGCCTACCTCCGTACGAGCAGTACTTC.

There are a few counts of this clonotype. The chain uses TRBV9 and TRBJ2-2; no reliable D call. Trimming cost V 0 bases and J 7 bases, with 4 bases left between them. The CDR3 is 12 amino acids. Germline V gene sequence: CDR1 SGDLS, CDR2 YYNGEE. DNA of the CDR3: TGTGCCAGCAGCGTAGCTGGCGGGGAGCTGTTTTTT. This sequence encodes CASSVAGGELFF. The variable domain in full, with the rest retrieved from reference TRBV9 and TRBJ2-2, is DSGVTQTPKHLITATGQRVTLRCSPRSGDLSVYWYQQSLDQGLQFLIQYYNGEERAKGNILERFSAQQFPDLHSELNLSSLELGDSALYFCASSVAGGELFFGEGSRLTVL.

This chain links TRBV7-3 with TRBJ2-1, with 7 bases matching TRBD1. V was pared by 3 bases and J by 5 bases, with 7 bases of the junction left unmatched. The CDR3 runs to 15 residues. Germline CDR1 reads SGHTA; CDR2 reads FQGTGA. DNA for the CDR3: TGTGCCAGCAGCTTCCTGACAGGGCTTGACAATGAGCAGTTCTTC. This codes for CASSFLTGLDNEQFF.

This rearrangement joins TRBV4-3 to TRBJ2-7; D is tentatively TRBD1 or TRBD2 (5 bases each). Germline V gives CDR1 LGHNA, CDR2 YSLEER. The CDR3 sequence is 16 residues long. The germline V and J ends were trimmed by 2 bases and 6 bases, with 20 bases remaining between them. Here the CDR3 reads CASSQYPTGAYREQYF. The CDR3 region has the DNA TGCGCCAGCAGCCAATATCCTACCGGGGCATATCGCGAGCAGTACTTC.